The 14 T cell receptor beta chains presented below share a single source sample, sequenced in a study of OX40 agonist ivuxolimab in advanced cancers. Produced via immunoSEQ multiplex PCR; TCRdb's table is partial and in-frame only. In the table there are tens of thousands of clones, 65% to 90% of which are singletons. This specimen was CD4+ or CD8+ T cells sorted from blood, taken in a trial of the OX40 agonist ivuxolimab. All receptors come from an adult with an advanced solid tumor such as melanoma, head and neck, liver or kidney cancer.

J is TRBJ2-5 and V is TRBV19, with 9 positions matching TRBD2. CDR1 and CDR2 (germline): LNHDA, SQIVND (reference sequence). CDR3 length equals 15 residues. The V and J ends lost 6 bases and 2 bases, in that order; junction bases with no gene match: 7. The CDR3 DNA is TGTGCCAGTAGGGCCACTAGCGGGCTACAAGAGACCCAGTACTTC. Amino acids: CASRATSGLQETQYF.

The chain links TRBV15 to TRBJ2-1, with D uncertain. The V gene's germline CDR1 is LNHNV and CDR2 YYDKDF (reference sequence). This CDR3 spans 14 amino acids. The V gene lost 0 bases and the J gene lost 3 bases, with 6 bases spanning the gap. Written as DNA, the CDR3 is TGTGCCACCAGCAGAGATAGAAACTACAATGAGCAGTTCTTC. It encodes CATSRDRNYNEQFF.

The CDR3 bases are TGTGCCAGCGGAAGCGGGGTAGAGACCCAGTACTTC. This gives the protein CASGSGVETQYF. V is TRBV2 and J is TRBJ2-5, with TRBD2 matching over 7 bases. Looked up from germline, CDR1 is SNHLY and CDR2 is FYNNEI. The CDR3 has 12 amino acids. V shed 8 bases and J 4 bases; nucleotides not matched to a gene: 4.

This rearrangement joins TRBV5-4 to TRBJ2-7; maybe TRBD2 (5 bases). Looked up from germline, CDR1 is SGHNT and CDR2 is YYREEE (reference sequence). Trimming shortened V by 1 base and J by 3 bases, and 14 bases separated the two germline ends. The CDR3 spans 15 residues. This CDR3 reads CASSLSGNRGYEQYF. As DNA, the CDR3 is TGTGCCAGCAGCTTGTCCGGGAACCGTGGCTACGAGCAGTACTTC.

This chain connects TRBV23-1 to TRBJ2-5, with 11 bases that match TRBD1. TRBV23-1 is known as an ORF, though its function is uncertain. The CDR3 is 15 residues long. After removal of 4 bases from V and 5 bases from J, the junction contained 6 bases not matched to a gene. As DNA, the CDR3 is TGCGCCAGCAGTCCCTTAGGACAGGGGGCCGAGACCCAGTACTTC. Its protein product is CASSPLGQGAETQYF.

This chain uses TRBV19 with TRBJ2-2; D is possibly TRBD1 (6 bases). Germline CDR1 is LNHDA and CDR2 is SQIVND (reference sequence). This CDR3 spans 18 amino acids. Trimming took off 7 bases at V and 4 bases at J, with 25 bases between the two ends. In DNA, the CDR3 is TGTGCCAGTATCAAGACAGGCCCAAGAGATTGGAGCACCGGGGAGCTGTTTTTT. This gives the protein CASIKTGPRDWSTGELFF. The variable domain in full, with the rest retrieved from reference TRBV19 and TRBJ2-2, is DGGITQSPKYLFRKEGQNVTLSCEQNLNHDAMYWYRQDPGQGLRLIYYSQIVNDFQKGDIAEGYSVSREKKESFPLTVTSAQKNPTAFYLCASIKTGPRDWSTGELFFGEGSRLTVL.

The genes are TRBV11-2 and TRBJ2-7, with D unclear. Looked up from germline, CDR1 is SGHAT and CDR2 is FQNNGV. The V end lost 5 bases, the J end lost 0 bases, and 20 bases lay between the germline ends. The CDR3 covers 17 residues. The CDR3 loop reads CASSHPLSGLSSYEQYF. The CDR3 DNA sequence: TGTGCCAGCAGCCACCCATTGAGTGGGCTTAGCTCCTACGAGCAGTACTTC.

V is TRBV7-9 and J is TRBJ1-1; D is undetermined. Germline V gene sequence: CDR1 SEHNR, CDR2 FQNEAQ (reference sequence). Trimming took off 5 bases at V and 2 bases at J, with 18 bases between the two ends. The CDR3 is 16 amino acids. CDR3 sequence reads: CASSRIPDGTNTEAFF. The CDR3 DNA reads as TGTGCCAGCAGCAGAATACCGGACGGAACCAACACTGAAGCTTTCTTT.

The CDR3 bases are TGTGCCAGCAGTTCAAAAAAGGGGACAGGGACAAGAAATGAGCAGTTCTTC. Translating gives CASSSKKGTGTRNEQFF. V usage is TRBV5-6 and J usage is TRBJ2-1, with 9 bases that match TRBD1. Germline assignment: CDR1 SGHDT and CDR2 YYEEEE. The CDR3 spans 17 residues. With 5 bases clipped from V and 7 bases from J, the junction kept 16 bases outside the gene matches.

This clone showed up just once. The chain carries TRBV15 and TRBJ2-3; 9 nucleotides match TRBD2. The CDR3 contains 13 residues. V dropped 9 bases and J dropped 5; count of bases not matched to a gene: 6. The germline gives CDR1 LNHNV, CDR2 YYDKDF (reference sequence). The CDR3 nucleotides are TGTGCCACGACCAGCGGGAGGAGAGATACGCAGTATTTT. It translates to CATTSGRRDTQYF.

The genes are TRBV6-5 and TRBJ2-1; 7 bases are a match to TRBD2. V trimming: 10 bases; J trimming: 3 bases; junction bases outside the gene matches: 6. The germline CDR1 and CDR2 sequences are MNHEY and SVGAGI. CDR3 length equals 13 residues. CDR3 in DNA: TGTGCCACCGCTAGCGGCGTCTACAATGAGCAGTTCTTC. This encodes CATASGVYNEQFF.

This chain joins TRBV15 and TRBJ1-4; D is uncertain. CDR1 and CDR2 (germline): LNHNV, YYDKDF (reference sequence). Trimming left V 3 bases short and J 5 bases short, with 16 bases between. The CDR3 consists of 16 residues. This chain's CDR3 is CATSSPRTEKNEKLFF. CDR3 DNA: TGTGCCACCAGCAGCCCGAGGACTGAAAAGAATGAAAAACTGTTTTTT. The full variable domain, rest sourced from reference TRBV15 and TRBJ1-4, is DAMVIQNPRYQVTQFGKPVTLSCSQTLNHNVMYWYQQKSSQAPKLLFHYYDKDFNNEADTPDNFQSRRPNTSFCFLDIRSPGLGDTAMYLCATSSPRTEKNEKLFFGSGTQLSVL.

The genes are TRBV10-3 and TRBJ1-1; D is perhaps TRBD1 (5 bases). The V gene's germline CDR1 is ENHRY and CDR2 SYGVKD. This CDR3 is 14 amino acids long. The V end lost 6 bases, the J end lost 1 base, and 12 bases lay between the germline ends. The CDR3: CAISPTGANTEAFF. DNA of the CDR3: TGTGCCATCAGCCCCACAGGAGCGAACACTGAAGCTTTCTTT.

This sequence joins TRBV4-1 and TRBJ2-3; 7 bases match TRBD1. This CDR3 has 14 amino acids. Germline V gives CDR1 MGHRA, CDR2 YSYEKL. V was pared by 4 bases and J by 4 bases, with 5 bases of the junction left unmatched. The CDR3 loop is CASSPDRAPDTQYF. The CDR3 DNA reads TGCGCCAGCAGCCCAGACAGGGCCCCAGATACGCAGTATTTT.